One and the same sample provided the 24 T cell receptor beta chains below, sequenced in a study of cytomegalovirus exposure and HLA in healthy donors (dated by TCRdb to 2015 to 2018). Libraries were made using the immunoSEQ multiplex PCR assay. For the multiplex PCR, a mixture combining 60 forward primers for TCR Vbeta segments and 13 reverse primers for TCR Jbeta segments was used. TCRdb took this table from immuneACCESS and kept in-frame rearrangements with V and J called. Such tables lack part of the clones; where checked against another copy, unresolved V genes explain under half of the gap, and the rest is unexplained. For this sample there are some 170,000 clones; approximately 90% appear just once. 0.75% to 0.95% of the sample rests with the top ten. Input material: PBMCs. The receptor source for this set is a young woman in good health and CMV-seronegative.

The chain couples TRBV5-1 to TRBJ1-5; the D gene is possibly TRBD1 (5 bases). Germline-derived CDR1 and CDR2 are SGHRS and YFSETQ. The CDR3 length is 16 residues. Trimming removed 3 bases from V and 5 bases from J, with 18 bases in between. In nucleotides, the CDR3 is TGCGCCAGCAGCTCGGGCAGGGCAGTGGGTCATCAGCCCCAGCATTTT. It specifies CASSSGRAVGHQPQHF.

This clone was counted a few times. This chain uses TRBV10-3 with TRBJ2-7; D unresolved. Germline CDR1 and CDR2: ENHRY and SYGVKD. Between the trimmed V and J ends, which lost 2 bases and 3 bases, there was a span of 5 bases. The CDR3 is 12 residues long. CDR3 residues: CAISESSYEQYF. CDR3 sequence (DNA): TGTGCCATCAGTGAGAGTAGCTACGAGCAGTACTTC.

CDR3 coding DNA: TGTGCCAGCAGTCAGGGGGCAAGGACTGAAGCTTTCTTT. It is translated as CASSQGARTEAFF. The chain is built from TRBV27 and TRBJ1-1, with 8 bases matching TRBD1. V dropped 5 bases and J dropped 5; count of bases not matched to a gene: 4. This CDR3 has 13 amino acids. Germline V gene sequence: CDR1 MNHEY, CDR2 SMNVEV (reference sequence).

The rearrangement uses TRBV5-5 and TRBJ2-5; tentative D call: TRBD2 (5 bases). This CDR3 is 12 amino acids long. V shed 5 bases and J shed 5 bases, with 10 bases lying between them. CDR1 SGHKS and CDR2 YYEKEE come from the germline V gene (reference sequence). Written as DNA, the CDR3 is TGTGCCAGCAGTTCCCGGGGTGAGACCCAGTACTTC. Its translation: CASSSRGETQYF.

This rearrangement joins TRBV6-1 to TRBJ2-7; TRBD1 aligns across 7 bases. CDR1 and CDR2 from the germline V gene are MNHNS and SASEGT. V shed 2 bases and J 5 bases; nucleotides not matched to a gene: 15. This CDR3 spans 17 amino acids. The DNA of the CDR3 is TGTGCCAGCAGTGAACAGGGGGTTCTCCTGAATTATGACGAGCAGTACTTC. Amino acid sequence: CASSEQGVLLNYDEQYF.

The chain has TRBV18 and TRBJ2-2; tentatively, D is TRBD2 (6 bases). The CDR3 extends over 15 amino acids. Trimming removed 0 bases from V and 5 bases from J, with 10 bases in between. CDR1 and CDR2 from the germline V gene are KGHSH and LQKENI. The CDR3 nucleotides read TGTGCCAGCTCACCACCGGCAGGAGGGACCGGGGAGCTGTTTTTT. This encodes CASSPPAGGTGELFF.

The CDR3 DNA sequence: TGTGCCAGTAGTATCCCCCTTAATCCTTCCGGGCAGTTCTTC. It codes for CASSIPLNPSGQFF. The chain couples TRBV19 to TRBJ2-1; no clear D. The germline V gene encodes CDR1 LNHDA and CDR2 SQIVND (reference sequence). The CDR3 sequence is 14 residues long. Deletions cut 3 bases from V and 12 bases from J, with 18 bases between.

This rearrangement joins TRBV6-1 to TRBJ2-2, with D possibly TRBD1 on 5 matching bases. The CDR3 is 15 amino acids. Germline loops: CDR1 MNHNS, CDR2 SASEGT. V lost 10 bases and J lost 0, with 15 bases in between. The CDR3 DNA is TGTGCCACCTCCGAGTTAGGGGCGAACACCGGGGAGCTGTTTTTT. This translates into CATSELGANTGELFF.

This chain links TRBV19 with TRBJ1-5; D may be TRBD1 (5 bases). The CDR3 has 17 amino acids. Trimming took 4 bases from V and 0 from J, leaving 16 bases between them. Germline V gene data show CDR1 as LNHDA and CDR2 as SQIVND (reference sequence). The CDR3 here is CASSTGSVGDSNQPQHF. CDR3 nucleotide sequence: TGTGCCAGTAGTACCGGATCTGTAGGGGATAGCAATCAGCCCCAGCATTTT.

The rearrangement uses TRBV6-6 and TRBJ1-1; 8 bases match TRBD1. Trimming took 6 bases from V and 13 from J; bases not matched to a gene: 7. Germline CDR1 and CDR2: MNHNY and SVGAGI (reference sequence). This CDR3 region has 11 residues. The CDR3 region is CASSSQGAHFF. In DNA, the CDR3 is TGTGCCAGCAGCTCCCAGGGGGCTCATTTCTTT.

The chain carries TRBV10-1 and TRBJ2-1; 16 bases agree with TRBD2. CDR1 is WNHNN, CDR2 SYGVQD, per germline (reference sequence). Trimming at V came to 3 bases and at J to 7 bases, leaving 6 bases not matched to a gene. CDR3 length equals 17 residues. CDR3 coding DNA: TGCGCCAGCAGTGAAGGGACTAGCGGGGGGGCAGAAAATGAGCAGTTCTTC. Translation: CASSEGTSGGAENEQFF.

V gene TRBV4-3 combines with J gene TRBJ2-5; tentatively, D is TRBD2 (6 bases). The CDR3 is made up of 16 amino acids. The V gene's germline CDR1 is LGHNA and CDR2 YSLEER. Trimming removed 4 bases from V and 1 base from J, with 16 bases in between. This CDR3 is CASSRSGATFQETQYF. CDR3 sequence (DNA): TGCGCCAGCAGCCGATCGGGAGCGACCTTCCAAGAGACCCAGTACTTC.

The chain combines TRBV9 with TRBJ2-2, with 8 bases that match TRBD2. V trimming: 3 bases; J trimming: 6 bases; junction bases outside the gene matches: 4. CDR1 and CDR2 (germline): SGDLS, YYNGEE. The CDR3 covers 14 residues. CDR3 loop: CASSAGGDAGELFF. The CDR3 DNA is TGTGCCAGCAGCGCGGGGGGGGACGCCGGGGAGCTGTTTTTT.

A few counts support this clone. This chain joins TRBV10-3 and TRBJ1-1; the match to TRBD1 covers 9 bases. The V and J ends lost 5 bases and 6 bases, in that order; junction bases with no gene match: 10. The CDR3 length is 15 residues. Germline V gene data show CDR1 as ENHRY and CDR2 as SYGVKD. The CDR3 protein is CAISLRDRADPEAFF. The CDR3 region has the DNA TGTGCCATCAGTCTCCGGGACAGGGCGGACCCTGAAGCTTTCTTT.

V is TRBV29-1 and J is TRBJ2-5; D might be TRBD2 (5 bases). V was clipped by 4 bases and J by 5 bases, with 17 bases between them. Germline values: CDR1 SQVTM, CDR2 ANQGSEA. There are 14 residues in the CDR3. DNA of the CDR3: TGCAGCGTTGGTCGAGTAGACGGACTCGAGACCCAGTACTTC. It codes for CSVGRVDGLETQYF.

J is TRBJ2-3 and V is TRBV7-9; 14 bases map to TRBD2. Germline CDR1 SEHNR, CDR2 FQNEAQ (reference sequence). Trimming took 5 bases from V and 5 from J; bases not matched to a gene: 3. CDR3 length: 15 residues. CDR3 sequence (DNA): TGTGCCAGCAGCCGACTAGCGGGAGGGGAAGATACGCAGTATTTT. It yields the protein CASSRLAGGEDTQYF.

The V and J genes are TRBV30 and TRBJ2-7; D is possibly TRBD1 (6 bases). Germline-derived CDR1 and CDR2 are GTSNPN and SVGIG (reference sequence). V was clipped by 0 bases and J by 0 bases, with 21 bases between them. The CDR3 loop spans 18 amino acids. In DNA form, the CDR3 reads TGTGCCTGGAGTGTTTCCCGGTCAGGGGACCCGAGCTCCTACGAGCAGTACTTC. Encoded protein: CAWSVSRSGDPSSYEQYF.

This clone has just a few counts. The V call is TRBV6-5, the J call TRBJ1-6; D not certain. The CDR3 is made up of 13 amino acids. V dropped 2 bases and J dropped 6 bases, with 5 bases sitting between them. Germline V CDR1 and CDR2: MNHEY, SVGAGI. The CDR3 region is CASSYASNSPLHF. CDR3 sequence (DNA): TGTGCCAGCAGTTACGCTAGTAATTCACCCCTCCACTTT.

V is TRBV9 and J is TRBJ2-1; the D gene is possibly TRBD2 (5 bases). CDR1 is SGDLS and CDR2 is YYNGEE in the germline V gene. Trimming left V 4 bases short and J 4 bases short, with 18 bases between. The CDR3 totals 16 residues. The CDR3 protein is CASSPRSSSFYNEQFF. The CDR3 nucleotides read TGTGCCAGCAGCCCCCGTTCTAGCTCCTTTTACAATGAGCAGTTCTTC.

V is TRBV6-5 and J is TRBJ2-1; 8 nucleotides align to TRBD2. Per germline, CDR1 MNHEY and CDR2 SVGAGI. The CDR3 runs to 13 residues. Germline trimming cut 5 bases from V and 7 bases from J; bases unmatched to any gene: 4. Here the CDR3 DNA reads TGTGCCAGCAGTCCTAGCGGGCGGAATGAGCAGTTCTTC. This codes for CASSPSGRNEQFF.

The rearrangement joins TRBV30 to TRBJ1-5, with TRBD1 identical over 8 bases. Germline CDR1 is GTSNPN and CDR2 is SVGIG (reference sequence). The J segment lost 4 bases and the V segment lost 0 bases, leaving 5 bases of the junction unmatched. The length of the CDR3 is 15 residues. DNA of the CDR3: TGTGCCTGGAGTGTAGGGACAGGCAGGAATCAGCCCCAGCATTTT. Its protein product is CAWSVGTGRNQPQHF. The complete variable domain, with remaining parts taken from reference TRBV30 and TRBJ1-5, reads SQTIHQWPATLVQPVGSPLSLECTVEGTSNPNLYWYRQAAGRGLQLLFYSVGIGQISSEVPQNLSASRPQDRQFILSSKKLLLSDSGFYLCAWSVGTGRNQPQHFGDGTRLSIL.

This clone appeared a few times. This chain connects TRBV6-4 to TRBJ2-3; D unclear. The CDR3 has 13 residues. The V end was cut by 5 bases, the J end by 4 bases, with 10 bases between. CDR1 is MRHNA and CDR2 is SNTAGT in the germline V gene. This CDR3 is CASSIERSDTQYF. DNA for the CDR3: TGTGCCAGCAGTATAGAGCGATCAGATACGCAGTATTTT.

This chain uses TRBV9 with TRBJ2-7; D is perhaps TRBD1 (5 bases). V lost 2 bases to trimming and J lost 0 bases, with 6 bases between them. This CDR3 is built from 13 residues. Germline loops: CDR1 SGDLS, CDR2 YYNGEE. The CDR3 bases are TGTGCCAGCAGCGTTACAGGCTCCTACGAGCAGTACTTC. This gives the protein CASSVTGSYEQYF.

The genes are TRBV6-1 and TRBJ2-7, with D maybe TRBD1 (6 bases). CDR3 length equals 17 residues. The V gene lost 4 bases and the J gene lost 3 bases, with 22 bases spanning the gap. CDR1 is MNHNS, CDR2 SASEGT, per germline. The CDR3 sequence: CASSGLGAVFEDYEQYF. The CDR3, as DNA: TGTGCCAGCAGTGGGCTGGGGGCAGTCTTTGAAGACTACGAGCAGTACTTC.